This is a list of T cell receptor beta chains from one sample in a study of early T cells in non-severe SARS-CoV-2 infection. TCRdb called the 5' RACE reads again in MiXCR, with one record for every CDR3 protein. The data contain fewer than 85,000 distinct CDR3 sequences, roughly an eighth of them seen just once; the ten biggest clones take up roughly 6%. Sequencing was carried out using whole blood. Receptor source: an adult who was a healthcare worker with PCR-confirmed SARS-CoV-2 infection or an uninfected control (not recorded which). The CDR3 runs from the conserved cysteine through the conserved F or W. D genes are given only for firm matches. For some rows the clone size is stated as once, few or many, or as a class when expanded; others skip it.

>.|TRBJ1-3|TRBV29-1|.
TGCAGCGTTGACGAGGGTGGCGGAAACACCATATATTTT
CSVDEGGGNTIYF
>TRBD1|TRBJ2-7|TRBV30|.
TGTGCCTGGTCCCGGGACAGTTCCTGCGAGCAGTACTTC
CAWSRDSSCEQYF
>.|TRBJ2-1|TRBV30|.
TGTGCCTGGAGTGTACGGGGGTACGGCTCCCCGTCGGGCAATGAGCAGTTCTTC
CAWSVRGYGSPSGNEQFF
>TRBD2|TRBJ2-1|TRBV10-3|few
TGTGCCATCAGGACCGCCCAGACTAGCGGGAGCTCCTACAATGAGCAGTTCTTC
CAIRTAQTSGSSYNEQFF
>TRBD1|TRBJ1-1|TRBV29-1|.
TGCAGCGTTGCTACAGGGGGACCTGAAGCTTTCTTT
CSVATGGPEAFF
>TRBD2|TRBJ2-1|TRBV6-2/TRBV6-3|few
TGTGCGACCGGGGGGGTAAGGTCCTACAATGAGCAGTTCTTC
CATGGVRSYNEQFF
>TRBD1|TRBJ2-1|TRBV25-1|.
TGTGCCAGCAGTAGGACAGGGACGAATGAGCAGTTCTTC
CASSRTGTNEQFF
>.|TRBJ2-3|TRBV5-1|few
TGCGCCAGCAGCTTGGATACGCCGGACAGAGGCACAGATACGCAGTATTTT
CASSLDTPDRGTDTQYF
>.|TRBJ2-3|TRBV20-1|many
TGCAGTGCTAGAGATGGGCAGACGCCAGATACGCAGTATTTT
CSARDGQTPDTQYF
>.|TRBJ1-2|TRBV6-1|few
TGTGCCAGCAGAGCGGACCTAAACTATGGCTACACCTTC
CASRADLNYGYTF
>.|TRBJ2-7|TRBV7-9|many
TGTGCCAGCAGCTTAGCGGTGTCGACCTTGGACGAGCAGTACTTC
CASSLAVSTLDEQYF
>TRBD2|TRBJ2-1|TRBV23-1|.
TGCGCCAGCAGTCAATCGGGCCCCCTGCTAGCGGGAGCTCAAATGAGCAGTTTCTTC
CASSQSGPLLAGAQMSSFF
>TRBD2|TRBJ2-3|TRBV5-1|few
TGCGCCAGCAGCTTGGGTAGCGGGGACACAGATACGCAGTATTTT
CASSLGSGDTDTQYF
>.|TRBJ1-1|TRBV28|few
TGTGCCAGCAGTTTGGTGGACACTGAAGCTTTCTTT
CASSLVDTEAFF
>.|TRBJ1-5|TRBV12-3/TRBV12-4|few
TGTGCCAGCAGTCTAACTACGGGCGGCAATCAGCCCCAGCATTTT
CASSLTTGGNQPQHF
>TRBD1|TRBJ1-2|TRBV12-3/TRBV12-4|.
TGTGCCAGCAGTCCGGGACAGGGGCTAAGATATGGCTACACCTTC
CASSPGQGLRYGYTF
>.|TRBJ2-7|TRBV29-1|few
TGCAGCGTTGAAGATTCCCAATACTACGAGCAGTACTTC
CSVEDSQYYEQYF
>.|TRBJ1-1|TRBV4-1|.
TGCGCCAGCAGCCAAACCCTGGGGGGCTACGACATAATCGCTGAAGCTTTCTTT
CASSQTLGGYDIIAEAFF
>.|TRBJ2-1|TRBV29-1|.
TGCAGCGTTGGGCAGGTGTCCTACAATGAGCAGTTCTTC
CSVGQVSYNEQFF
>.|TRBJ1-5|TRBV6-6|.
TGTGCCAGCAGGCGACAGGAAAGCAATCAGCCCCAGCATTTT
CASRRQESNQPQHF
>.|TRBJ2-7|TRBV7-8|few
TGTGCCAGCAGCTCACAGCGATACGAGCAGTACTTC
CASSSQRYEQYF
>TRBD1|TRBJ2-1|TRBV27|few
TGTGCCAGCAGTTCAGGGACAGGGGTAAGCAATGAGCAGTTCTTC
CASSSGTGVSNEQFF
>.|TRBJ1-6|TRBV5-1|few
TGCGCCAGCAGCTTGGATGTGACAGGCGCTAATTCACCCCTCCACTTT
CASSLDVTGANSPLHF
>.|TRBJ2-2|TRBV20-1|.
TGCAGTGCTGGTCTGTCCGGGGAGCTGTTTTTT
CSAGLSGELFF
>TRBD1|TRBJ1-2|TRBV12-3/TRBV12-4|.
TGTGCCAGCAGTTTAGGGACAGGGAATGGCTACACCTTC
CASSLGTGNGYTF
>.|TRBJ1-5|TRBV20-1|few
TGCAGTGCTAGAGGTCCCCGCGGGGGGGAGCATCAGCCCCAGCATTTT
CSARGPRGGEHQPQHF
>.|TRBJ1-5|TRBV3-1|.
TGTGCCAGCAGCGAATCCTTTAATCAGCCCCAGCATTTT
CASSESFNQPQHF
>.|TRBJ1-1|TRBV11-2|few
TGTGCCAGCAGCTCGACCAAAGGTCCGAACACTGAAGCTTTCTTT
CASSSTKGPNTEAFF
>.|TRBJ2-2|TRBV27|many
TGTGCCAGCAGTTTGATGGGGGCGAGGACCGGGGAGCTGTTTTTT
CASSLMGARTGELFF
>.|TRBJ1-5|TRBV19|few
TGTGCCAGTAGTATAGTGGTCAATCAGCCCCAGCATTTT
CASSIVVNQPQHF
>.|TRBJ1-2|TRBV12-3/TRBV12-4|few
TGTGCCAGCACGCCGGGGTTCAGGTCATGGTACACCTTC
CASTPGFRSWYTF
>.|TRBJ2-2|TRBV29-1|.
TGCAGCGTTGTGGGGGCGGGGAACACCGGGGAGCTGTTTTTT
CSVVGAGNTGELFF
>TRBD2|TRBJ2-1|TRBV4-2|.
TGTGCCAGCAGCCAAGATGGGACTAGCGAGAATGAGCAGTTCTTC
CASSQDGTSENEQFF
>TRBD1|TRBJ2-3|TRBV9|.
TGTGCCAGCAGCGAGCGGACAGGTCCAGATACGCAGTATTTT
CASSERTGPDTQYF
>.|TRBJ1-5|TRBV19|many
TGTGCCAGTAGCAACGGAGGAATCAATAGCAATCAGCCCCAGCATTTT
CASSNGGINSNQPQHF
>TRBD2|TRBJ2-5|TRBV5-4|.
TGTGCCAGCAGCTTGGAGTCTAGCGGGGGCCAAGAGACCCAGTACTTC
CASSLESSGGQETQYF
>TRBD2|TRBJ2-1|TRBV11-3|.
TGTGCCAGCAGCGATGGGACTAGCCTTCGGAATGAGCAGTTCTTC
CASSDGTSLRNEQFF
>.|TRBJ2-1|TRBV6-2/TRBV6-3|few
TGTGCCAGCAGTTACTCAATAGGGATCTACAATGAGCAGTTCTTC
CASSYSIGIYNEQFF
>.|TRBJ2-3|TRBV6-1|few
TGTGCCAGCAGCAAGTGGGGGAGTAAACAATTCAGCACAGATACGCAGTATTTT
CASSKWGSKQFSTDTQYF
>.|TRBJ1-1|TRBV18|many
TGTGCCAGCTCACCATCCACAGGTAGAGGGAACACTGAAGCTTTCTTT
CASSPSTGRGNTEAFF
>.|TRBJ2-2|TRBV2|.
TGTGCCAGCAGTGATTTATCGAACACCGGGGAGCTGTTTTTT
CASSDLSNTGELFF